Listed below are T cell receptor beta chains from one sample, sequenced in a study of cytomegalovirus exposure and HLA in healthy donors. Method: immunoSEQ multiplex PCR; TCRdb's copy keeps in-frame clones and lacks some. The table lists 100,000 to 150,000 clones, roughly 83% of them singletons. Specimen: PBMCs. These receptors originate from a girl aged 2 to 9 in good health and CMV-seronegative. Each CDR3 is given with its conserved first and last residue. The D gene is left open where the match is weak. Not all rows give a size; the values are once, few, many and, for expanded clones, a class.

14	.	.	TRBV6-1	TRBJ1-3	CASSPATRGNTIYF	TGTGCCAGCAGCCCAGCCACGAGGGGAAACACCATATATTTT
15	TRBD1	.	TRBV11-2	TRBJ2-7	CASSPVTGAAYEQYF	TGTGCCAGCAGCCCCGTGACAGGGGCCGCCTACGAGCAGTACTTC
16	.	once	TRBV5-1	TRBJ2-3	CASSSDPQRSGVTQYF	TGCGCCAGCAGCTCCGATCCCCAACGATCGGGGGTTACGCAGTATTTT
16	TRBD1	.	TRBV5-6	TRBJ2-2	CASSKTGGAKAGELFF	TGTGCCAGCAGCAAAACAGGGGGCGCAAAGGCCGGGGAGCTGTTTTTT
14	.	.	TRBV6-5	TRBJ1-4	CASKGLAINEKLFF	TGTGCCAGCAAGGGTTTAGCGATTAATGAAAAACTGTTTTTT
15	.	.	TRBV9	TRBJ1-5	CASSRGGEENQPQHF	TGTGCCAGCAGCCGGGGGGGGGAGGAGAATCAGCCCCAGCATTTT
16	TRBD1	.	TRBV5-1	TRBJ1-1	CASRGDRGLGFTEAFF	TGCGCCAGCAGGGGTGACAGGGGGCTTGGTTTCACTGAAGCTTTCTTT
17	TRBD1	.	TRBV28	TRBJ2-6	CASAGQEPYSGANVLTF	TGTGCCAGCGCAGGACAGGAGCCTTACTCTGGGGCCAACGTCCTGACTTTC
14	.	.	TRBV19	TRBJ1-1	CATAGGAMNTEAFF	TGTGCCACCGCCGGGGGGGCGATGAACACTGAAGCTTTCTTT
14	TRBD2	.	TRBV18	TRBJ2-7	CASSRSSGAYEQYF	TGTGCCAGCTCACGGTCTAGCGGGGCCTACGAGCAGTACTTC
16	TRBD1	.	TRBV9	TRBJ1-4	CASSGPGGDRDEKLFF	TGTGCCAGCAGCGGACCGGGGGGGGACAGGGATGAAAAACTGTTTTTT
16	TRBD1	.	TRBV19	TRBJ2-7	CASSIVGDRGLYEQYF	TGTGCCAGTAGTATAGTAGGGGACAGGGGCCTCTACGAGCAGTACTTC
16	TRBD2	.	TRBV6-4	TRBJ2-1	CASSVSREGGHNEQFF	TGTGCCAGCAGTGTGTCGCGGGAGGGAGGCCACAATGAGCAGTTCTTC
14	TRBD1	.	TRBV7-9	TRBJ1-3	CASSPTGAGNTIYF	TGTGCCAGCAGCCCGACAGGGGCAGGAAACACCATATATTTT
14	.	.	TRBV27	TRBJ2-3	CASSYRGGPDTQYF	TGTGCCAGCAGTTACCGCGGGGGCCCAGATACGCAGTATTTT
15	TRBD2	.	TRBV4-2	TRBJ2-3	CASSPRREASDTQYF	TGTGCCAGCAGCCCAAGGCGGGAGGCCTCAGATACGCAGTATTTT
16	.	.	TRBV28	TRBJ2-7	CASSTTLGGGSYEQYF	TGTGCCAGCAGTACAACCCTTGGGGGAGGAAGTTACGAGCAGTACTTC
13	.	.	TRBV15	TRBJ1-3	CATGTISGNTIYF	TGTGCCACCGGGACAATTTCTGGAAACACCATATATTTT
19	TRBD2	few	TRBV5-6	TRBJ2-6	CASSSGATSGYSGANVLTF	TGTGCCAGCAGCTCCGGCGCCACTAGCGGTTACTCTGGGGCCAACGTCCTGACTTTC
16	TRBD2	.	TRBV4-3	TRBJ2-5	CASSLGLAGELETQYF	TGCGCCAGCAGCCTGGGACTAGCGGGGGAGTTGGAGACCCAGTACTTC
16	TRBD2	.	TRBV9	TRBJ2-1	CASSVLSGRLGNEQFF	TGTGCCAGCAGCGTCCTTAGCGGGAGGTTGGGGAATGAGCAGTTCTTC
14	TRBD2	few	TRBV19	TRBJ2-7	CASSIEAGPYEQYF	TGTGCCAGTAGTATAGAAGCGGGACCCTACGAGCAGTACTTC
15	.	.	TRBV11-2	TRBJ2-7	CASSFLGATSYEQYF	TGTGCCAGCAGCTTTTTGGGGGCCACCTCCTACGAGCAGTACTTC
14	.	.	TRBV6-4	TRBJ2-7	CASSGPGHCHEQYF	TGTGCCAGCAGTGGTCCGGGACATTGCCACGAGCAGTACTTC
17	TRBD1	.	TRBV27	TRBJ1-2	CASSPRIEGQGNYGYTF	TGTGCCAGCAGTCCCCGTATTGAGGGACAGGGGAACTATGGCTACACCTTC
15	TRBD1	.	TRBV7-9	TRBJ1-4	CASSLTSTGAEKLFF	TGTGCCAGCAGCTTAACTTCGACAGGGGCTGAAAAACTGTTTTTT
18	TRBD2	.	TRBV4-1	TRBJ2-1	CASSQGLAGVGVYNEQFF	TGCGCCAGCAGCCAGGGACTAGCGGGGGTCGGGGTTTACAATGAGCAGTTCTTC
13	TRBD1	once	TRBV11-2	TRBJ1-5	CASSQQGNQPQHF	TGTGCCAGCAGCCAACAGGGGAATCAGCCCCAGCATTTT
14	.	.	TRBV19	TRBJ1-1	CASNPDRRNTEAFF	TGTGCCAGTAATCCCGACAGGAGGAACACTGAAGCTTTCTTT
13	.	.	TRBV30	TRBJ2-7	CAWSVQGSYEQYF	TGTGCCTGGAGTGTCCAGGGATCCTACGAGCAGTACTTC
14	.	.	TRBV7-9	TRBJ2-7	CASSLVAGAYEQYF	TGTGCCAGCAGCTTAGTGGCAGGCGCCTACGAGCAGTACTTC
18	.	few	TRBV10-2	TRBJ1-1	CASKRSGITERETDEAFF	TGCGCCAGCAAAAGGTCCGGTATTACAGAGAGAGAGACGGATGAAGCTTTCTTT
15	TRBD2	once	TRBV30	TRBJ2-2	CAWKLAGANTGELFF	TGTGCCTGGAAACTAGCGGGGGCCAACACCGGGGAGCTGTTTTTT
13	.	once	TRBV27	TRBJ1-3	CASSFNSGNTIYF	TGTGCCAGCAGTTTCAACTCTGGAAACACCATATATTTT
14	.	once	TRBV6-5	TRBJ1-2	CASSSPGGGCGYTF	TGTGCCAGCAGTAGTCCGGGGGGTGGCTGTGGCTACACCTTC
16	.	.	TRBV14	TRBJ1-1	CASSRETGLRGTEAFF	TGTGCCAGCAGCCGAGAGACAGGCCTAAGGGGCACTGAAGCTTTCTTT
15	TRBD2	.	TRBV7-3	TRBJ2-3	CASSTSGGSTDTQYF	TGTGCCAGCAGCACTAGCGGGGGGAGCACAGATACGCAGTATTTT
17	TRBD1	.	TRBV5-6	TRBJ1-1	CASSKARGGGLNTEAFF	TGTGCCAGCAGCAAAGCCAGAGGGGGCGGTCTGAACACTGAAGCTTTCTTT
17	TRBD1	.	TRBV4-1	TRBJ1-3	CASGWEETGSRIHTIYF	TGCGCCAGCGGATGGGAAGAGACAGGGTCGCGGATACACACCATATATTTT
15	TRBD2	few	TRBV6-5	TRBJ2-7	CASSPLAGGPYEQYF	TGTGCCAGCAGTCCCCTAGCGGGAGGCCCCTACGAGCAGTACTTC
14	.	.	TRBV6-4	TRBJ2-7	CASGRKRTSYEQYF	TGTGCCAGCGGCAGAAAGCGGACCTCCTACGAGCAGTACTTC
14	.	once	TRBV6-4	TRBJ1-5	CASRPRRLGQPQHF	TGTGCCAGCAGGCCCAGGAGGCTTGGTCAGCCCCAGCATTTT
14	TRBD1	.	TRBV7-9	TRBJ1-2	CASSWDRGLESYTF	TGTGCCAGCAGCTGGGACAGGGGGCTGGAGAGCTACACCTTC
13	.	.	TRBV30	TRBJ1-6	CAWSDYRDSPLHF	TGTGCCTGGAGTGACTACAGGGATTCCCCCCTCCACTTT
16	.	.	TRBV6-5	TRBJ1-1	CASSYSSRAGGTEAFF	TGTGCCAGCAGTTACTCGAGTAGGGCTGGGGGGACTGAAGCTTTCTTT